This T cell receptor (beta chain) was captured in a study of blood T cell repertoires in COVID-19. Across the study: Sites across the United States, Italy and Spain contributed samples from acute and convalescent COVID-19. From T cells, B-cell-depleted T cells, or PBMCs came the material, which was cDNA or gDNA.

Authors' processing steps: Estimated nucleated cell counts came from reference gene primer amplification. Using immunoSEQ multiplex PCR, the repertoire was profiled, and TCRdb retains in-frame clones only, with some absent. V, J and clone size reflect that table, while D and trimming were determined from the DNA. The profile covers around 170,000 clones, with about 80% appearing a single time and 1.5% taken by the ten largest. The source material was peripheral blood. This clonotype was sampled from a human donor in a cohort sampled during active COVID-19.

CDR3 DNA sequence: TGTGCCAGCAGCCCCGGGACTAGCGGGAGCAGGAATGAGCAGTTCTTC. Translating it yields CASSPGTSGSRNEQFF. The rearrangement links TRBV3-1 (or the pseudogene TRBV3-2) to TRBJ2-1; 14 nucleotides agree with TRBD2. CDR3 size: 16 residues. V was clipped by 4 bases and J by 7 bases; unmatched bases: 6. Germline CDR1 reads LGHDT; CDR2 reads YNNKEL (reference sequence).